Listed below are T cell receptor beta chains from one sample, sequenced in a study of CD8 T cells in ankylosing spondylitis. TCRdb itself ran the 5' RACE reads through MiXCR, one entry per CDR3 protein. In the table there are about 800,000 distinct CDR3 sequences, 12% of which are singletons. Sequenced: blood, either unsorted or a sorted T cell fraction (not recorded which). The receptors shown here come from a male donor with ankylosing spondylitis. CDR3s include the opening cysteine and the closing phenylalanine or tryptophan. Each record gives: V gene, J gene, D gene, clone size, CDR3 DNA, CDR3 protein. D genes are given only for firm matches. Clone size, where shown, is once, few, many, or a class for clones that have expanded.

V: TRBV27
J: TRBJ1-1
D: TRBD1
size: many
DNA: TGTGCCAGCAGTTGGGACAGAGCGAACACTGAAGCTTTCTTT
CDR3: CASSWDRANTEAFF

V: TRBV5-1
J: TRBJ2-5
D: NA
size: NA
DNA: TGCGCCAGCAGCTTAGTGCCCCCACAAGAGACCCAGTACTTC
CDR3: CASSLVPPQETQYF

V: TRBV28
J: TRBJ2-7
D: TRBD1
size: once
DNA: TGTGCCAGCACCCAAGGTGGGACAGGGTGGTACTTC
CDR3: CASTQGGTGWYF

V: TRBV10-3
J: TRBJ1-5
D: TRBD1
size: NA
DNA: TGTGCCATACAGGGGACCAATCAGCCCCAGCATTTT
CDR3: CAIQGTNQPQHF

V: TRBV7-3
J: TRBJ1-1
D: NA
size: once
DNA: TGTGCCAGCAGCGTAGGACACCGAGGAAACACTGAAGCTTTCTTT
CDR3: CASSVGHRGNTEAFF

V: TRBV4-3
J: TRBJ2-3
D: NA
size: NA
DNA: TGCGCCAGCAGCCAAGATATCGAGAGTACGCAGTATTTT
CDR3: CASSQDIESTQYF

V: TRBV7-3
J: TRBJ2-3
D: NA
size: few
DNA: TGTGCCAGCAGCTCGGGCCGAGCCGGAGGCACAGATACGCAGTATTTT
CDR3: CASSSGRAGGTDTQYF

V: TRBV3-1
J: TRBJ1-1
D: NA
size: few
DNA: TGTGCCAGCAGCCCAACCCTCACCAGGCCTAATACTTTCTTT
CDR3: CASSPTLTRPNTFF

V: TRBV18
J: TRBJ2-3
D: TRBD2
size: few
DNA: TGTGCCAGCTCGCCGGGACTAGCGGGGGCCTATACGCAGTATTTT
CDR3: CASSPGLAGAYTQYF

V: TRBV18
J: TRBJ2-3
D: NA
size: once
DNA: TGTGCCAGCTCACCACCGGCAGGAGGCACAGATACGCAGTATTTT
CDR3: CASSPPAGGTDTQYF

V: TRBV6-1
J: TRBJ1-2
D: NA
size: NA
DNA: TGTGCCAGCAGTGAAGAGGGGTCGTATTACTATGGCTACACCTTC
CDR3: CASSEEGSYYYGYTF

V: TRBV2
J: TRBJ2-5
D: TRBD1
size: NA
DNA: TGTGCCAGCAGTGTAAACAGGGGGCGAGAAGAGACCCAGTACTTC
CDR3: CASSVNRGREETQYF

V: TRBV10-3
J: TRBJ2-7
D: TRBD2
size: NA
DNA: TGTGCGACTGGACTAGCGGGAACGCAGTACTTC
CDR3: CATGLAGTQYF

V: TRBV6-1
J: TRBJ1-1
D: TRBD1
size: NA
DNA: TGTGCCAGCAGGGGCCCGGGACAGGGCTCTTCTGAAGCTTTCTTT
CDR3: CASRGPGQGSSEAFF

V: TRBV20-1
J: TRBJ2-3
D: NA
size: NA
DNA: TGCAGTGCTAGCTCCCTGGGACGGGGCCGCACAGATACGCAGTATTTT
CDR3: CSASSLGRGRTDTQYF

V: TRBV7-3
J: TRBJ1-1
D: NA
size: few
DNA: TGTGCCAGCCGAGGGGAGGGGAACACTGAAGCTTTCTTT
CDR3: CASRGEGNTEAFF

V: TRBV9
J: TRBJ2-2
D: NA
size: NA
DNA: TGTGCCAGCAGCGGAAGACGTCCCACAGTTCCCGGGGAGCTGTTTTTT
CDR3: CASSGRRPTVPGELFF

V: TRBV7-9
J: TRBJ2-5
D: NA
size: many
DNA: TGTGCCAGCAGCTTAGTACCTAAAGAGACCCAGTACTTC
CDR3: CASSLVPKETQYF

V: TRBV6-1
J: TRBJ1-5
D: TRBD1
size: NA
DNA: TGTGCCAGCAGCCTGTCCCGACAGGGGCTCAATCAGCCCCAGCATTTT
CDR3: CASSLSRQGLNQPQHF

V: TRBV3-1
J: TRBJ2-5
D: NA
size: few
DNA: TGTGCCAGCAGCCAACTACGAGGGACCCAGTACTTC
CDR3: CASSQLRGTQYF

V: TRBV7-8
J: TRBJ1-1
D: NA
size: few
DNA: TGTGCCAGCAGCCCGCCGTTGACCTCGGCGGAAGCTTTCTTT
CDR3: CASSPPLTSAEAFF

V: TRBV20-1
J: TRBJ1-6
D: NA
size: many
DNA: TGCGGTGTAGGACGGGATAATTCACCCCTCCACTTT
CDR3: CGVGRDNSPLHF

V: TRBV29-1
J: TRBJ2-3
D: TRBD1
size: many
DNA: TGCAGCGTCGGGACAGGGGGCGCAGATACGCAGTATTTT
CDR3: CSVGTGGADTQYF

V: TRBV7-9
J: TRBJ2-4
D: NA
size: NA
DNA: TGTGCCAGCAGCTCCCTACCTTGTGTTACGTGCATTCAGTACTTC
CDR3: CASSSLPCVTCIQYF

V: TRBV3-1
J: TRBJ2-2
D: NA
size: NA
DNA: TGTGCCAGCAGCCAACTCCAGCTATGGGGTGGGGAGCTGTTTTTT
CDR3: CASSQLQLWGGELFF

V: TRBV10-3
J: TRBJ2-1
D: TRBD2
size: once
DNA: TGTGCCATCAGTGACACTAGCGGGAGGTTGACCTACAATGAGCAGTTCTTC
CDR3: CAISDTSGRLTYNEQFF

V: TRBV28
J: TRBJ1-5
D: TRBD1
size: few
DNA: TGTGCCAGCAGCACACCCGGGACAGGGGGTCAGCCCCAGCATTTT
CDR3: CASSTPGTGGQPQHF